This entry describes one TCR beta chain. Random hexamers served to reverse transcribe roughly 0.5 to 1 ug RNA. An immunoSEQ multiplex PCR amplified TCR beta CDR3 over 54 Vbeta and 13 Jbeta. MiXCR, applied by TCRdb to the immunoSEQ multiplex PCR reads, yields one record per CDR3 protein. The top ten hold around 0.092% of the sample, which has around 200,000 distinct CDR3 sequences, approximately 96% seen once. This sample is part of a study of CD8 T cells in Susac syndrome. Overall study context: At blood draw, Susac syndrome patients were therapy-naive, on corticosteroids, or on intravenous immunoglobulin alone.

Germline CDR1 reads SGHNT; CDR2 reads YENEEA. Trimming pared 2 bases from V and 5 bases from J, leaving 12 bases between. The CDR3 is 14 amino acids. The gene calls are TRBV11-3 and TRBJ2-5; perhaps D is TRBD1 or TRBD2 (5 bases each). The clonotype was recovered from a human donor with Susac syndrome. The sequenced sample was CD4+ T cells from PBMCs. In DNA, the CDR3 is TGTGCCAGCAGCTTAAGGCAGGGAGACGAGACCCAGTACTTC. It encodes CASSLRQGDETQYF.